This T cell receptor (beta chain) was captured by sequencing in a study of cytomegalovirus exposure and HLA in healthy donors. The PCR used 60 Vbeta and 13 Jbeta primers. Assay: immunoSEQ multiplex PCR; the TCRdb copy retains only in-frame clones and omits some. The profile shows some 220,000 clones, 70% to 85% of them singletons. The CDR3 has 12 amino acids. CDR1 is MDHEN, CDR2 SYDVKM, per germline. V shed 5 bases and J shed 6 bases, with 10 bases lying between them. The clonotype was recovered from a woman aged 40 to 50 in good health and CMV-seronegative. Sequencing was done on a sample of PBMCs. The chain employs TRBV28 and TRBJ1-2; possibly TRBD1 for D (6 bases). CDR3 in DNA: TGTGCCAGCAGTGCACAGGGACATGGCTACACCTTC. Its protein product is CASSAQGHGYTF.